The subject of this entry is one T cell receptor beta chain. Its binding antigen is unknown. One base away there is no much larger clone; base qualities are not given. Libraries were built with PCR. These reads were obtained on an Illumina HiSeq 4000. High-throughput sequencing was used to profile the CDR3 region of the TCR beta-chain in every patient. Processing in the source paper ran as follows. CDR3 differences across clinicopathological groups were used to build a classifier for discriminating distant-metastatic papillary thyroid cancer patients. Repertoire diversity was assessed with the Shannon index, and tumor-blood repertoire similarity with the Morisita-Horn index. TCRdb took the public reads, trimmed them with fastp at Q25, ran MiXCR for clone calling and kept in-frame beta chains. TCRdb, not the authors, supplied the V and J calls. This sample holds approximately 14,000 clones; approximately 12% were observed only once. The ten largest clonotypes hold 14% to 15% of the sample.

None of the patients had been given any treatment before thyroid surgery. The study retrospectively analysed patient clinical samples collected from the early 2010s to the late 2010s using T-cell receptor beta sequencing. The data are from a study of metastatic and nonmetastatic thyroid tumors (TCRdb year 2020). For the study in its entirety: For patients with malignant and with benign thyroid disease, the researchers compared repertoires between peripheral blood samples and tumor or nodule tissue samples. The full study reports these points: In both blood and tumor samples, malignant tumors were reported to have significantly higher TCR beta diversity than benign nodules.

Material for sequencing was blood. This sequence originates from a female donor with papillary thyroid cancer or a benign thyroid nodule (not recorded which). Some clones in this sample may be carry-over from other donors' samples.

Here the CDR3 is given as CASSPGTSGGDTQYF. In nucleotide form, the sequence is TGTGCCAGCAGCCCCGGGACTAGCGGGGGAGATACGCAGTATTTT. Here the chain combines TRBV6-4 and TRBJ2-3, and 14 bases in between align with TRBD2. The cysteine opens and the phenylalanine closes a CDR3 of 15 amino acids. Only the CDR3 DNA stays, 45 bases, in frame from base 1. Germline trimming amounts to 6 bases on V and 5 bases on J, with 4 as the count of junction bases outside the gene matches. From the germline V gene, CDR1 is MRHNA and CDR2 is SNTAGT.